This is a list of T cell receptor beta chains from one sample in a study of OX40 agonist ivuxolimab in advanced cancers. Sequenced by immunoSEQ multiplex PCR; TCRdb stores in-frame clones only, minus some. The sample shows tens of thousands of clones, roughly 94% of them seen only once. Sequenced here: CD4+ or CD8+ T cells sorted from blood, sampled in a trial of the OX40 agonist ivuxolimab. All receptors derive from an adult with an advanced solid tumor such as melanoma, head and neck, liver or kidney cancer. CDR3s leave out the opening cysteine and the closing phenylalanine or tryptophan.

cdr3_aa	v_call	j_call
ASSPDMNQPQH	TRBV4-1	TRBJ1-5
ASSPWESREAF	TRBV7-2	TRBJ1-1
SVEDTGMGDNEQF	TRBV29-1	TRBJ2-1
ASSTNGRTGSIQY	TRBV9	TRBJ2-4
ASSYSPENYGYT	TRBV6-5	TRBJ1-2
ASSRDYRYEQY	TRBV7-2	TRBJ2-7
ASSLEPGASYEQY	TRBV5-4	TRBJ2-7
ASNVGSGPYNEQF	TRBV9	TRBJ2-1
ASGPGGGNQPQH	TRBV12-5	TRBJ1-5
ASSESGEETQY	TRBV25-1	TRBJ2-5
SVEPGGVADTQY	TRBV29-1	TRBJ2-3
ASSLQTGAGGTYNEQF	TRBV11-2	TRBJ2-1
ASSLLDGELF	TRBV27	TRBJ2-2
ASSQDRAENTEAF	TRBV4-1	TRBJ1-1
ASSLGRSEQF	TRBV7-3	TRBJ2-1
ASSFVPSTSNTGELF	TRBV12-1	TRBJ2-2
ASSLDRGNEQF	TRBV27	TRBJ2-1
SVVKGNTIY	TRBV29-1	TRBJ1-3
ASSYNSPPSTDTQY	TRBV6-6	TRBJ2-3
ASSLSSGGGYEQF	TRBV27	TRBJ2-1